Shown below are 20 T cell receptor beta chains from a single sample sequenced in a study of blood T cell repertoires in COVID-19. TCRdb's table, derived via immunoSEQ multiplex PCR, lists solely in-frame clones and lacks some. The sample shows over 150,000 clones, roughly 80% of them seen only once. What was sequenced was PBMCs or T cells enriched from blood (not recorded which). The receptors were gathered from a woman between 55 and 75 years old who had recovered from COVID-19.

The chain links TRBV10-3 to TRBJ2-7; tentative D call: TRBD1 (7 bases). Germline V lookup: CDR1 ENHRY, CDR2 SYGVKD. The length of the CDR3 is 15 residues. Trimming shortened V by 5 bases and J by 4 bases, and 18 bases separated the two germline ends. This CDR3 is CAISPHDREAYEQYF. CDR3 bases: TGTGCCATCAGTCCTCACGACAGGGAGGCGTACGAGCAGTACTTC.

In this sample, this clone turned up once. The CDR3 coding sequence is TGTGCCAGCAGCCCTTTCGGAGGGAGCTCCTACAATGAGCAGTTCTTC. Amino acid sequence: CASSPFGGSSYNEQFF. The chain recombines TRBV3-1 (or the pseudogene TRBV3-2) with TRBJ2-1, with D tentatively TRBD2 (6 bases). The V gene lost 4 bases and the J gene lost 0 bases, with 13 bases spanning the gap. The CDR3 has 16 residues. Germline CDR1 and CDR2: LGHDT and YNNKEL (reference sequence).

V is TRBV6-6 and J is TRBJ1-2; 8 positions agree with TRBD1. Germline CDR1 is MNHNY and CDR2 is SVGAGI (reference sequence). The length of the CDR3 is 16 residues. The V segment lost 5 bases and the J segment 0 bases; nucleotides outside the gene matches: 8. The CDR3 DNA reads as TGTGCCAGCAGTCCGACGACAGGGGTGACTAACTATGGCTACACCTTC. Translating it yields CASSPTTGVTNYGYTF.

V is TRBV6-5 and J is TRBJ1-2, with D hard to call. The CDR3 has 13 amino acids. The germline V gene encodes CDR1 MNHEY and CDR2 SVGAGI. Trimming took 6 bases from V and 1 from J, leaving 9 bases between them. The CDR3 DNA reads TGTGCCAGCAGCTGGAGGGTTAACTATGGCTACACCTTC. Amino acids: CASSWRVNYGYTF.

This chain uses TRBV29-1 with TRBJ1-2; a weak D match, TRBD1 (5 bases). The germline V and J ends were trimmed by 5 bases and 4 bases, with 11 bases remaining between them. The CDR3 is 12 residues long. Germline values: CDR1 SQVTM, CDR2 ANQGSEA. CDR3 sequence reads: CSVLGQGYGYTF. In DNA, the CDR3 is TGCAGCGTTTTAGGTCAGGGCTATGGCTACACCTTC.

This rearrangement joins TRBV24-1 to TRBJ2-2; the match to TRBD1 covers 7 bases. V shed 4 bases and J 6 bases; nucleotides not matched to a gene: 4. The CDR3 consists of 14 residues. Germline CDR1 KGHDR, CDR2 SFDVKD. The chain's CDR3 is CATSDPGQAGELFF. The CDR3 bases are TGTGCCACCAGTGACCCCGGACAGGCCGGGGAGCTGTTTTTT.

The rearrangement uses TRBV19 and TRBJ2-5; D perhaps matches TRBD1 (5 bases). Germline CDR1 and CDR2: LNHDA and SQIVND (reference sequence). The CDR3 has 15 amino acids. Trimming left V 5 bases short and J 5 bases short, with 18 bases between. The chain's CDR3 is CASSPHKGRPETQYF. Written as DNA, the CDR3 is TGTGCCAGTAGTCCCCACAAGGGGCGCCCCGAGACCCAGTACTTC.

This clone was observed once. The gene calls are TRBV5-5 and TRBJ1-3; D gene ambiguous. V was trimmed by 3 bases and J by 0 bases, leaving 10 bases between them. The CDR3 is 15 residues long. CDR1 is SGHKS and CDR2 is YYEKEE in the germline V gene (reference sequence). The chain's CDR3 is CASSSYIDSGNTIYF. The CDR3 nucleotides read TGTGCCAGCAGCTCTTACATTGACTCTGGAAACACCATATATTTT. The variable domain in full, completed from reference TRBV5-5 and TRBJ1-3, reads DAGVTQSPTHLIKTRGQQVTLRCSPISGHKSVSWYQQVLGQGPQFIFQYYEKEERGRGNFPDRFSARQFPNYSSELNVNALLLGDSALYLCASSSYIDSGNTIYFGEGSWLTVV.

This clone was detected once. V usage is TRBV7-8 and J usage is TRBJ2-1; D unresolved. This CDR3 has 12 residues. CDR1 SGHVS and CDR2 FQNEAQ come from the germline V gene. V lost 5 bases and J lost 6, with 8 bases in between. The CDR3 protein is CASSPAVNEQFF. CDR3 nucleotide sequence: TGTGCCAGCAGCCCTGCGGTCAATGAGCAGTTCTTC.

V gene TRBV4-2 combines with J gene TRBJ1-5; D unclear. This CDR3 is 15 amino acids long. Trimming pared 0 bases from V and 4 bases from J, leaving 10 bases between. From germline, CDR1 is LGHNA and CDR2 YNFKEQ. CDR3 loop: CASSQDTGKNQPQHF. The CDR3 DNA sequence: TGTGCCAGCAGCCAAGATACCGGGAAAAATCAGCCCCAGCATTTT.

The rearrangement joins TRBV9 to TRBJ1-1; a weak D match, TRBD1 (6 bases). Germline CDR1 is SGDLS and CDR2 is YYNGEE. V shed 4 bases and J shed 5 bases, with 15 bases lying between them. The CDR3 length is 14 residues. CDR3 DNA sequence: TGTGCCAGCAGCTCTAGCGGGGGCGGGACTGAAGCTTTCTTT. Its protein product is CASSSSGGGTEAFF.

The chain has TRBV19 and TRBJ1-1, with D unclear. V lost 2 bases to trimming and J lost 0 bases, with 7 bases between them. In germline, CDR1 is LNHDA, CDR2 SQIVND (reference sequence). The CDR3 consists of 14 residues. CDR3 DNA sequence: TGTGCCAGTAGTATACAGACAATGAACACTGAAGCTTTCTTT. Protein: CASSIQTMNTEAFF.

The rearrangement links TRBV3-1 (or the pseudogene TRBV3-2) to TRBJ2-1, with TRBD1 matching 8 bases. Per the germline V gene, CDR1 is LGHDT and CDR2 is YNNKEL (reference sequence). The V and J ends lost 2 bases and 2 bases, in that order; junction bases with no gene match: 5. The CDR3 totals 16 residues. The chain's CDR3 is CASSQTGTGPYNEQFF. The CDR3 DNA follows: TGTGCCAGCAGCCAAACCGGGACAGGACCCTACAATGAGCAGTTCTTC.

V gene TRBV5-4 combines with J gene TRBJ1-2; D not resolved. This CDR3 is built from 14 residues. Germline V lookup: CDR1 SGHNT, CDR2 YYREEE (reference sequence). Trimming shortened V by 1 base and J by 4 bases, and 11 bases separated the two germline ends. The CDR3: CASSLKTDPYGYTF. CDR3 nucleotides: TGTGCCAGCAGCTTGAAAACAGATCCCTATGGCTACACCTTC.

This clone was found a few times. V gene TRBV5-1 combines with J gene TRBJ1-3; weak D call: TRBD1 (6 bases). V was pared by 0 bases and J by 4 bases, with 11 bases between. The CDR3 length is 15 residues. Germline V gives CDR1 SGHRS, CDR2 YFSETQ. CDR3 in amino acids: CASSLDRADGNTIYF. DNA of the CDR3: TGCGCCAGCAGCTTGGACAGGGCTGACGGAAACACCATATATTTT.

The chain uses TRBV7-2 and TRBJ1-1; TRBD1 is a possible D gene (5 bases). This CDR3 is 14 amino acids long. Trimming took 9 bases from V and 4 from J, leaving 18 bases between them. The germline V gene encodes CDR1 SGHTA and CDR2 FQGNSA. In DNA, the CDR3 is TGTGCCAGGGGGGGGAAATCCGAGAGCACTGAAGCTTTCTTT. Encoded protein: CARGGKSESTEAFF.

The rearrangement joins TRBV7-2 to TRBJ1-1; D is perhaps TRBD1 (5 bases). The CDR3 length is 14 residues. CDR1 SGHTA and CDR2 FQGNSA come from the germline V gene. V was trimmed by 6 bases and J by 5 bases, leaving 16 bases between them. DNA for the CDR3: TGTGCCAGCAGGGGGGGGAGGGACGTGACTGAAGCTTTCTTT. Its translation is CASRGGRDVTEAFF.

CDR3 protein: CASIWSAGVNTEAFF. CDR3 nucleotides: TGTGCCAGCATTTGGTCGGCAGGGGTGAACACTGAAGCTTTCTTT. The chain carries TRBV18 and TRBJ1-1, with a weak D call TRBD1 (6 bases). V dropped 8 bases and J dropped 0 bases, with 16 bases sitting between them. The CDR3 totals 15 residues. Germline values: CDR1 KGHSH, CDR2 LQKENI.

This clone was counted a single time. The genes are TRBV9 and TRBJ2-7; 9 nucleotides line up with TRBD1. Germline V gene data show CDR1 as SGDLS and CDR2 as YYNGEE. The CDR3 length is 15 residues. The V and J ends lost 3 bases and 1 base, in that order; junction bases with no gene match: 5. The CDR3 bases are TGTGCCAGCAGCGCCGGACAGGGGATTTCCTACGAGCAGTACTTC. This gives the protein CASSAGQGISYEQYF.

The chain recombines TRBV5-1 with TRBJ2-3; 13 nucleotides agree with TRBD2. V shed 5 bases, J shed 2 bases, and the junction held 5 bases outside the gene matches. Germline assignment: CDR1 SGHRS and CDR2 YFSETQ. The CDR3 loop spans 16 amino acids. The CDR3 bases are TGCGCCAGCAGACTACTAGCGGGGGGGCCCACAGATACGCAGTATTTT. Its protein is CASRLLAGGPTDTQYF. Looking up the rest from reference TRBV5-1 and TRBJ2-3 gives the full variable domain: KAGVTQTPRYLIKTRGQQVTLSCSPISGHRSVSWYQQTPGQGLQFLFEYFSETQRNKGNFPGRFSGRQFSNSRSEMNVSTLELGDSALYLCASRLLAGGPTDTQYFGPGTRLTVL.